Below, one TCR beta chain is given with its context. Its antigen is still unknown. A much larger clone lies a single base off, so this may be a read error. The data were taken from a study of tumor and adjacent non-tumor tissue in lung cancer. General study results and limits: Tumor tissue had significantly higher TCR diversity than normal lung.

The template was RNA from unsorted bulk tissue. The library came from three nested PCR rounds adapted from ARM-PCR protocols. MiXCR was run by TCRdb on the multiplex PCR reads, yielding one entry per CDR3 protein. The sample lists about 110,000 distinct CDR3 sequences, approximately 82% occurring once. CDR3 length: 11 amino acids. CDR1 and CDR2 (germline): MNHNS, SASEGT. The sequencing sample was made of lung tumor tissue. The chain has TRBV6-1 and TRBJ1-1; D remains unclear. This sequence was found in a woman between 55 and 75 years old with non-small cell lung cancer. CDR3: CASPGRFEALF. The CDR3 DNA sequence: TGTGCCAGCCCGGGCCGCTTCGAAGCTCTCTTT.